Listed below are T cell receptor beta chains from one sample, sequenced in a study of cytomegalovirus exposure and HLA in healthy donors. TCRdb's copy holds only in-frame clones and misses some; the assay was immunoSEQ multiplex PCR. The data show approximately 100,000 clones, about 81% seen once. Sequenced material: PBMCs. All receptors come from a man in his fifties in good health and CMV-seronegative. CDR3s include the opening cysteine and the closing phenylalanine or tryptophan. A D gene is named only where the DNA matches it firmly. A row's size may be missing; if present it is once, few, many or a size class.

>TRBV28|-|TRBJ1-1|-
CASSHQASEAFF
TGTGCCAGCAGCCATCAGGCTTCTGAAGCTTTCTTT
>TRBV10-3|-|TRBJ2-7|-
CATQGLTYEQYF
TGTGCCACTCAGGGGCTTACCTACGAGCAGTACTTC
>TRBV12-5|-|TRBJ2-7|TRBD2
CASSGSGVEQYF
TGTGCTAGTTCCGGTAGCGGGGTCGAGCAGTACTTC
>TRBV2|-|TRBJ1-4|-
CASSARWASGDEKLFF
TGTGCCAGCAGCGCCCGATGGGCCTCAGGTGATGAAAAACTGTTTTTT
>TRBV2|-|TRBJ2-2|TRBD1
CASSDGQGDTGELFF
TGTGCCAGCAGTGACGGCCAGGGGGACACCGGGGAGCTGTTTTTT
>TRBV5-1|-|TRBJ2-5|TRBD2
CASSLSSGGLEQYF
TGCGCCAGCAGCTTGAGCAGCGGGGGGCTTGAGCAGTACTTC
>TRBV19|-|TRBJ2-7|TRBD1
CASRDRGVGSYEQYF
TGTGCCAGTAGAGACAGGGGAGTAGGGTCCTACGAGCAGTACTTC
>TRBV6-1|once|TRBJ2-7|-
CASSLQGDEQYF
TGTGCCAGCAGCTTACAGGGAGACGAGCAGTACTTC
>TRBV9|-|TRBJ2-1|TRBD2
CASSVAWASGPQDNEQFF
TGTGCCAGCAGCGTAGCTTGGGCTAGCGGACCACAGGACAATGAGCAGTTCTTC
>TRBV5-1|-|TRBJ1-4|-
CASSLGAHAGATNEKLFF
TGCGCCAGCAGCTTGGGAGCCCATGCGGGAGCAACTAATGAAAAACTGTTTTTT
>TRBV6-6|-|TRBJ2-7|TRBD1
CASSHSGQGYEQYF
TGTGCCAGCAGCCATTCGGGACAGGGCTACGAGCAGTACTTC
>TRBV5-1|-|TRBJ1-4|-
CASSLNGATNEKLFF
TGCGCCAGCAGCTTGAACGGAGCAACTAATGAAAAACTGTTTTTT
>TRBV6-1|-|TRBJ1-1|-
CASSETVMNTEAFF
TGTGCCAGCAGTGAGACTGTCATGAACACTGAAGCTTTCTTT
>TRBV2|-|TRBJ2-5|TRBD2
CASTPSGAQYF
TGTGCCAGCACTCCGAGCGGGGCCCAGTACTTC
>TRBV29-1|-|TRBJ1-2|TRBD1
CSAISAQGAYGYTF
TGCAGCGCAATATCTGCCCAGGGGGCATATGGCTACACCTTC
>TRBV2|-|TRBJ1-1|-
CASREDSHTEAFF
TGTGCCAGCAGGGAGGACAGCCACACTGAAGCTTTCTTT
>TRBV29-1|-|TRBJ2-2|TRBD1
CSVGQRTTGELFF
TGCAGCGTGGGACAGAGAACGACCGGGGAGCTGTTTTTT
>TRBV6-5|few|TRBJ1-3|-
CASSYRGGNTIYF
TGTGCCAGCAGTTACAGAGGTGGAAACACCATATATTTT
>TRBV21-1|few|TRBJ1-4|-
CASSKADEKLFF
TGTGCCAGCAGCAAGGCGGATGAAAAACTGTTTTTT
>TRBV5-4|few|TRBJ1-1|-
CASSRPGGVGYTEAFF
TGTGCCAGCAGCCGTCCGGGGGGGGTGGGCTACACTGAAGCTTTCTTT
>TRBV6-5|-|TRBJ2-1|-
CASSRGGEANEQFF
TGTGCCAGCAGCCGAGGCGGTGAGGCGAATGAGCAGTTCTTC
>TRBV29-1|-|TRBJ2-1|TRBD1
CSVYRGPYNEQFF
TGCAGCGTTTACAGGGGCCCCTACAATGAGCAGTTCTTC
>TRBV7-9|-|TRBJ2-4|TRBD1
CASSSDRGRRRGNIQYF
TGTGCCAGCAGCTCTGACAGGGGGCGCCGGAGGGGAAACATTCAGTACTTC
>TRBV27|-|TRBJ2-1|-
CASTPLPKTPSSYNEQFF
TGTGCCAGCACCCCGCTCCCGAAGACTCCGAGCTCCTACAATGAGCAGTTCTTC
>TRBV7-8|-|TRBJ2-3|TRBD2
CASSPGTSGGDTQYF
TGTGCCAGCAGCCCTGGGACTAGCGGAGGGGATACGCAGTATTTT
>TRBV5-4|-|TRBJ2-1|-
CASSLVLGEQFF
TGTGCCAGCAGCTTGGTTCTAGGAGAGCAGTTCTTC
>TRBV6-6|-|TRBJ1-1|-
CASSYSAARTEAFF
TGTGCCAGCAGTTACTCGGCGGCCCGCACTGAAGCTTTCTTT
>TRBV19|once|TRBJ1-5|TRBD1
CASSIAGTGGYQPQHF
TGTGCCAGTAGTATTGCCGGGACAGGGGGTTATCAGCCCCAGCATTTT
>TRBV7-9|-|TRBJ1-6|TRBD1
CASSKWTGTSNSPLHF
TGTGCCAGCAGCAAATGGACAGGGACCTCGAATTCACCCCTCCACTTT
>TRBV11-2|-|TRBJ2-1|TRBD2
CASSPSGGGADEQFF
TGTGCCAGCAGCCCTTCGGGCGGGGGGGCAGATGAGCAGTTCTTC
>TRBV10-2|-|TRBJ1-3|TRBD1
CASRRDRGVSGGNTIYF
TGCGCCAGCAGACGGGACAGGGGGGTTTCAGGAGGAAACACCATATATTTT
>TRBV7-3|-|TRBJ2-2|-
CASSLRASVNTGELFF
TGTGCCAGCAGCTTGAGGGCTAGCGTGAACACCGGGGAGCTGTTTTTT
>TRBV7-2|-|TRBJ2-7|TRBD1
CASSLNRGTDEQYF
TGTGCCAGCAGCTTAAACAGGGGCACGGACGAGCAGTACTTC
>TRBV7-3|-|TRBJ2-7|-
CASSLRETDEQYF
TGTGCCAGCAGCCTAAGGGAGACGGACGAGCAGTACTTC
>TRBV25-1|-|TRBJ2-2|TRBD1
CASSGGTGRTGELFF
TGTGCCAGCAGTGGGGGGACAGGGAGGACCGGGGAGCTGTTTTTT
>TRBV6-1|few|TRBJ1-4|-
CASSDGGSGEKLFF
TGTGCCAGCAGCGACGGAGGATCAGGTGAAAAACTGTTTTTT
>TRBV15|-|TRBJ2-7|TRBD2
CATSRPGLAGYEQYF
TGTGCCACCAGCAGACCCGGGCTAGCGGGGTACGAGCAGTACTTC
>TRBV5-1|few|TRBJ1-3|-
CASREQGLDTIYF
TGCGCCAGCAGAGAGCAGGGTTTGGACACCATATATTTT
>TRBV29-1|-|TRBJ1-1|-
CSASGGGGDTEAFF
TGCAGCGCAAGCGGGGGAGGAGGCGACACTGAAGCTTTCTTT
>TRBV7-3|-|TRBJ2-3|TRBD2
CASSQLAGSTDTQYF
TGTGCCAGCAGCCAACTAGCGGGGAGCACAGATACGCAGTATTTT
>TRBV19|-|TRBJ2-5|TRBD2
CASSIDQGGGKETQYF
TGTGCCAGTAGTATAGATCAGGGCGGGGGTAAAGAGACCCAGTACTTC
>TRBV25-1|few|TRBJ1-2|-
CASSTQADIAGYTF
TGTGCCAGCAGTACACAAGCAGACATCGCGGGCTACACCTTC
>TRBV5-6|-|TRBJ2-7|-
CASSRKGFEQYF
TGTGCCAGCAGCCGAAAGGGGTTCGAGCAGTACTTC
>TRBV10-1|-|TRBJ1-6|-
CASSESPGGSPLHF
TGCGCCAGCAGTGAGTCCCCGGGAGGTTCACCCCTCCACTTT
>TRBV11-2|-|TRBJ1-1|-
CASSQGNTEAFF
TGTGCCAGCAGCCAGGGGAACACTGAAGCTTTCTTT
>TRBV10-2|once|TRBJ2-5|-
CASSDMKAAQETQYF
TGCGCCAGCAGTGATATGAAAGCTGCTCAAGAGACCCAGTACTTC
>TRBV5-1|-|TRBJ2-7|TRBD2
CASSIRTSGTIREQYF
TGCGCCAGCAGCATAAGGACTAGCGGGACTATTCGAGAGCAGTACTTC
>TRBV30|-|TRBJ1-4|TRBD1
CAWSGQEGEKLSF
TGTGCCTGGTCGGGACAGGAGGGCGAAAAACTGTCTTTT
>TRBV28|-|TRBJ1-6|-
CASSLRDTSNSPLHF
TGTGCCAGCAGTTTAAGGGACACTTCAAATTCACCCCTCCACTTT
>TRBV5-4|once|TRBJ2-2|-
CASSWGQNTGELFF
TGTGCCAGCAGCTGGGGACAGAACACCGGGGAGCTGTTTTTT
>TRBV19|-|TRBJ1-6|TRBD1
CASLSGQLNSPLHF
TGTGCCTCCCTCTCGGGACAGCTTAATTCACCCCTCCACTTT
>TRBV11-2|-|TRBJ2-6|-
CASTLRGSGANVLTF
TGTGCCAGCACTCTTAGGGGCTCTGGGGCCAACGTCCTGACTTTC
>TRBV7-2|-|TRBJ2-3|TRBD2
CASSSGGGTDTQYF
TGTGCCAGCAGCTCGGGAGGGGGTACAGATACGCAGTATTTT
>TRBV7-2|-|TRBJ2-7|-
CASSLGATYEQYF
TGTGCCAGCAGCTTGGGGGCCACCTACGAGCAGTACTTC
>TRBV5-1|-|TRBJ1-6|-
CASSLEAGRNNSPLHF
TGCGCCAGCAGCTTGGAAGCGGGGAGGAATAATTCACCCCTCCACTTT
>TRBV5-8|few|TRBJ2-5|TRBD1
CASSLGTGGKETQYF
TGTGCCAGCAGCTTGGGGACAGGAGGAAAAGAGACCCAGTACTTC
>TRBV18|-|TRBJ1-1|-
CASRSGGNTEAFF
TGTGCCAGCCGTAGCGGAGGGAACACTGAAGCTTTCTTT